The clone carrying this T cell receptor (beta chain) was seen just once. The sample is drawn from a study of blood T cells in healthy people across ages. V lost 6 bases, J lost 2 bases, and 19 bases lay in between. This CDR3 comprises 16 residues. Together with a sample-barcoded 5' primer, a J-beta primer mix was included in a second PCR lasting about 6 to 11 cycles. TCRdb reprocessed the 5' RACE reads via MiXCR and lists one record per CDR3 protein. The sample contains more than 650,000 distinct CDR3 sequences, about 24% of which appear only once. The specimen was blood. The chain couples TRBV12-3 or TRBV12-4 to TRBJ1-2; D is perhaps TRBD1 (5 bases). This clonotype originated in a man in his sixties or seventies in good health. The CDR3 DNA sequence: TGTGCCAGCAGCAATAATCCGGGACGGTCGAACTATGGCTACACCTTC. Encoded protein: CASSNNPGRSNYGYTF.